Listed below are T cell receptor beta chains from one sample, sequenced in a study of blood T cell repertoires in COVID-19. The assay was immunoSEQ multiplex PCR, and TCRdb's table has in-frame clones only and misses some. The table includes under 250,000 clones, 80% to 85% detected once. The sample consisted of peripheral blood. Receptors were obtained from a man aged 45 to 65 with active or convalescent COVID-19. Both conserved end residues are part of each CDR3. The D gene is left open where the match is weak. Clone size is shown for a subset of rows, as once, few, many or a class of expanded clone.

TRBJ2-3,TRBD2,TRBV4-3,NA,TGCGCCAGCAGCCAAGAGCCATCGGGCGGGGGGGCAGATACGCAGTATTTT,CASSQEPSGGGADTQYF
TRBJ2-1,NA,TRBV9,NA,TGTGCCAGCAGCGTAGGTGGGGGGAGCTCCTACAATGAGCAGTTCTTC,CASSVGGGSSYNEQFF
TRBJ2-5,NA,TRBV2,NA,TGTGCCAGCACCGAGCTGGAAGGGGAAGAGACCCAGTACTTC,CASTELEGEETQYF
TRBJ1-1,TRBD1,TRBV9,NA,TGTGCCAGCAGCGTCGCACAGGGGTCTAACACTGAAGCTTTCTTT,CASSVAQGSNTEAFF
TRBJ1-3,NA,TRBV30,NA,TGTGCCTGGACCCTGGGAGGGTCAGGAAACACCATATATTTT,CAWTLGGSGNTIYF
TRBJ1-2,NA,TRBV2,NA,TGTGCCAGCAGTGAAGTGGCGGGAGCTAACTATGGCTACACCTTC,CASSEVAGANYGYTF
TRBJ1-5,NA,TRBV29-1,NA,TGCAGCGTCGGGGGGGACGCACATCAGCCCCAGCATTTT,CSVGGDAHQPQHF
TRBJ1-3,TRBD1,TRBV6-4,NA,TGTGCCAGCAGTGACCGGGACAGGGGTTTTTCTGGAAACACCATATATTTT,CASSDRDRGFSGNTIYF
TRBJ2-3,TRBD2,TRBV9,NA,TGTGCCAGCAGCGTGCGAGCGGGGGGAGATACGCAGTATTTT,CASSVRAGGDTQYF
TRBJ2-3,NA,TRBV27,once,TGTGCCAGCAGTTTCCGGGGAGATACGCAGTATTTT,CASSFRGDTQYF
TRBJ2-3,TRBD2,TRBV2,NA,TGTGCCAGCAGCGGAGCGGGGGCCGCGGCAGATACGCAGTATTTT,CASSGAGAAADTQYF
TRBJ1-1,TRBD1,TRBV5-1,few,TGCGCCAGCAGCTCCCCCAGGGGGAGTAACACTGAAGCTTTCTTT,CASSSPRGSNTEAFF
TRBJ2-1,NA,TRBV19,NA,TGTGCCAGTAAGGGAGGGGGGTTTCCCTACAATGAGCAGTTCTTC,CASKGGGFPYNEQFF
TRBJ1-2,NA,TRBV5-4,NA,TGTGCCAGCAGCTTGCTAGGGGCTGGCGGCTACACCTTC,CASSLLGAGGYTF
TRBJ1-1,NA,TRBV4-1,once,TGCGCCAGCAGCCAAGAAAAGAGGTACGGGGACACTGAAGCTTTCTTT,CASSQEKRYGDTEAFF
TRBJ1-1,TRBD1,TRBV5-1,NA,TGCGCCAGCAGCTTTCTGGACAGGGAGAACACTGAAGCTTTCTTT,CASSFLDRENTEAFF
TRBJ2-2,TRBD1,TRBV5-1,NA,TGCGCCAGCAGCTTCAGGGACAGGAACACCGGGGAGCTGTTTTTT,CASSFRDRNTGELFF
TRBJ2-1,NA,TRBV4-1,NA,TGCGCCAGCAGCCAAGTTGATAGCGGCGAGCAGTTCTTC,CASSQVDSGEQFF
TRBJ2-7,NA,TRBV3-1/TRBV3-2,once,TGTGCCAGCAGCCTTATCTACTCGGCGCGGGTTCTTGGGTCCTACGAGCAGTACTTC,CASSLIYSARVLGSYEQYF
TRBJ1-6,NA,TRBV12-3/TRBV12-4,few,TGTGCCAGCAGGCGCCAAGATGTTTCACCCCTCCACTTT,CASRRQDVSPLHF
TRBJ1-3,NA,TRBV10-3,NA,TGTGCCATCAGTGAAGGCAGGGCTGGAAACACCATATATTTT,CAISEGRAGNTIYF
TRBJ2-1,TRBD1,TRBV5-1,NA,TGCGCCAGCAGCATGCGACAGGGGTTATCTGAGCAGTTCTTC,CASSMRQGLSEQFF
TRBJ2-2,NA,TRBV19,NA,TGTGCCAGTCGCAGAGGATCAGCAGGGGAGCTGTTTTTT,CASRRGSAGELFF
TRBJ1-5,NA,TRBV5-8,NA,TGTGCCAGCAGCTTGGATACCTCGGGGCAGCCCCAGCATTTT,CASSLDTSGQPQHF